These T cell receptor beta chains were read from a single sample in a study of shared clonotypes between healthy human individuals. Sequenced by immunoSEQ multiplex PCR; TCRdb stores in-frame clones only, minus some. Counted here are a few million clones, roughly 90% occurring once; the ten biggest clones make up 0.3% to 0.4%. The specimen was naive CD4+ T cells from PBMCs. The receptor source for this set is a man aged 18 to 30 in good health. Some clones in this sample may be carry-over from other donors' samples. Both conserved end residues are part of each CDR3. Fields, in order: V gene, D gene, J gene, clone size, CDR3 DNA, CDR3 protein. The D gene is left open where the match is weak. The size entry is marked missing in some rows and otherwise reads once, few, many or a size class.

v_call: TRBV6-6
d_call: TRBD1
j_call: TRBJ2-7
clone_size: NA
cdr3_nt: TGTGCCAGCAGTGAGGACAGGGCTTCCTACGAGCAGTACTTC
cdr3_aa: CASSEDRASYEQYF

v_call: TRBV7-8
d_call: TRBD1
j_call: TRBJ2-1
clone_size: NA
cdr3_nt: TGTGCCAGCAGCTCGGGACAGTACAATGAGCAGTTCTTC
cdr3_aa: CASSSGQYNEQFF

v_call: TRBV5-1
d_call: NA
j_call: TRBJ1-1
clone_size: NA
cdr3_nt: TGCGCCAGCAGCTTGGCCGGGAGCCCTGAAGCTTTCTTT
cdr3_aa: CASSLAGSPEAFF

v_call: TRBV18
d_call: NA
j_call: TRBJ2-3
clone_size: NA
cdr3_nt: TGTGCCAGCTCACCCGCGGCAAGCACAGATACGCAGTATTTT
cdr3_aa: CASSPAASTDTQYF

v_call: TRBV5-4
d_call: TRBD1
j_call: TRBJ1-4
clone_size: NA
cdr3_nt: TGTGCCAGCAGCTTAACGACAGGGGTGGATGAAAAACTGTTTTTT
cdr3_aa: CASSLTTGVDEKLFF

v_call: TRBV23-1
d_call: NA
j_call: TRBJ2-2
clone_size: NA
cdr3_nt: TGCGCCAGCAGTCAATTCCCCAGCGGGTACAACACCGGGGAGCTGTTTTTT
cdr3_aa: CASSQFPSGYNTGELFF

v_call: TRBV19
d_call: TRBD1
j_call: TRBJ1-1
clone_size: NA
cdr3_nt: TGTGCCAGTAGTGGTAGGGAGGGACAGGGGAACACTGAAGCTTTCTTT
cdr3_aa: CASSGREGQGNTEAFF

v_call: TRBV5-4
d_call: TRBD2
j_call: TRBJ2-5
clone_size: NA
cdr3_nt: TGTGCCAGCAGACCGGGACTAGCGGGCCTCCAAGAGACCCAGTACTTC
cdr3_aa: CASRPGLAGLQETQYF

v_call: TRBV7-2
d_call: TRBD1
j_call: TRBJ2-5
clone_size: NA
cdr3_nt: TGTGCCAGCAGCTTAGAGGGGACAGGGGGCGAGACCCAGTACTTC
cdr3_aa: CASSLEGTGGETQYF

v_call: TRBV28
d_call: TRBD2
j_call: TRBJ2-3
clone_size: NA
cdr3_nt: TGTGCCAGCAGCATAGGACTAGCGGGAGGGCATACGCAGTATTTT
cdr3_aa: CASSIGLAGGHTQYF

v_call: TRBV25-1
d_call: TRBD2
j_call: TRBJ2-7
clone_size: NA
cdr3_nt: TGTGCCAGCAGTGACAGACTAGCGGGAGTAGGCGAGCAGTACTTC
cdr3_aa: CASSDRLAGVGEQYF

v_call: TRBV11-2
d_call: TRBD2
j_call: TRBJ2-5
clone_size: NA
cdr3_nt: TGTGCCAGCAGCTCGGTTAGCGGGAGAGTGAGAGAGACCCAGTACTTC
cdr3_aa: CASSSVSGRVRETQYF

v_call: TRBV4-1
d_call: NA
j_call: TRBJ2-5
clone_size: NA
cdr3_nt: TGCGCCAGCAGCCCTGCGATCCAAGAGACCCAGTACTTC
cdr3_aa: CASSPAIQETQYF

v_call: TRBV28
d_call: NA
j_call: TRBJ1-5
clone_size: NA
cdr3_nt: TGTGCCAGCACCCTTGGGGCGAGCAATCAGCCCCAGCATTTT
cdr3_aa: CASTLGASNQPQHF

v_call: TRBV5-1
d_call: TRBD2
j_call: TRBJ2-2
clone_size: NA
cdr3_nt: TGCGCCAGCAGCTTGACACTAGCGGGAGTTCTTAACGGGGAGCTGTTTTTT
cdr3_aa: CASSLTLAGVLNGELFF

v_call: TRBV30
d_call: TRBD2
j_call: TRBJ2-7
clone_size: NA
cdr3_nt: TGTGCCTGGAGGTACGCGGGAGGCGAGCAGTACTTC
cdr3_aa: CAWRYAGGEQYF

v_call: TRBV15
d_call: NA
j_call: TRBJ2-7
clone_size: once
cdr3_nt: TGTGCCACCAGCAGAGAACCCCGGTACGAGCAGTACTTC
cdr3_aa: CATSREPRYEQYF

v_call: TRBV6-4
d_call: TRBD1
j_call: TRBJ2-1
clone_size: once
cdr3_nt: TGTGCCAGCAGCGCACAAGGGACAGCCTACAATGAGCAGTTCTTC
cdr3_aa: CASSAQGTAYNEQFF

v_call: TRBV10-3
d_call: NA
j_call: TRBJ2-5
clone_size: NA
cdr3_nt: TGTGCCACACAAAACTCAAGGGACGGAGAGACCCAGTACTTC
cdr3_aa: CATQNSRDGETQYF

v_call: TRBV7-8
d_call: TRBD2
j_call: TRBJ2-7
clone_size: NA
cdr3_nt: TGTGCCAGCAGCTCCCCTCGGCCTAGCGGGCAGGAGCAGTACTTC
cdr3_aa: CASSSPRPSGQEQYF

v_call: TRBV6-1
d_call: TRBD1
j_call: TRBJ2-2
clone_size: NA
cdr3_nt: TGTGCCAGCAGGTCCCACGGACAGGGTACCGGGGAGCTGTTTTTT
cdr3_aa: CASRSHGQGTGELFF

v_call: TRBV2
d_call: TRBD1
j_call: TRBJ2-2
clone_size: few
cdr3_nt: TGTGCCAGCAGTGCACAGGGGGCAATCACCGGGGAGCTGTTTTTT
cdr3_aa: CASSAQGAITGELFF

v_call: TRBV2
d_call: NA
j_call: TRBJ1-2
clone_size: once
cdr3_nt: TGTGCCAGCAGTGAGTACCCAGGCCCGCTTAACTATGGCTACACCTTC
cdr3_aa: CASSEYPGPLNYGYTF

v_call: TRBV5-4
d_call: TRBD2
j_call: TRBJ2-7
clone_size: NA
cdr3_nt: TGTGCCAGCAGCCCTAGGACTAGCGGTTACGAGCAGTACTTC
cdr3_aa: CASSPRTSGYEQYF

v_call: TRBV7-8
d_call: NA
j_call: TRBJ2-7
clone_size: NA
cdr3_nt: TGTGCCAGCAGCCAAGAATTCTACGAGCAGTACTTC
cdr3_aa: CASSQEFYEQYF

v_call: TRBV10-3
d_call: NA
j_call: TRBJ2-1
clone_size: NA
cdr3_nt: TGTGCCATCGGGAGAATGGGGGACGGGGATGAGCAGTTCTTC
cdr3_aa: CAIGRMGDGDEQFF

v_call: TRBV6-5
d_call: NA
j_call: TRBJ1-5
clone_size: once
cdr3_nt: TGTGCCAGCAGCGCGAACAGGGAAAATCAGCCCCAGCATTTT
cdr3_aa: CASSANRENQPQHF

v_call: TRBV5-6
d_call: NA
j_call: TRBJ2-5
clone_size: NA
cdr3_nt: TGTGCCAGCAGCTCGCCCGGGACATGGCTGCAAGAGACCCAGTACTTC
cdr3_aa: CASSSPGTWLQETQYF

v_call: TRBV2
d_call: TRBD2
j_call: TRBJ2-1
clone_size: NA
cdr3_nt: TGTGCCAGCAGTACTCGCACTAGCGGTTCCTACAATGAGCAGTTCTTC
cdr3_aa: CASSTRTSGSYNEQFF

v_call: TRBV5-1
d_call: TRBD2
j_call: TRBJ2-5
clone_size: NA
cdr3_nt: TGCGCCAGCAGCCCTAGCGGGAGTGGACTAGAGACCCAGTACTTC
cdr3_aa: CASSPSGSGLETQYF

v_call: TRBV6-5
d_call: TRBD2
j_call: TRBJ2-1
clone_size: NA
cdr3_nt: TGTGCCAGCAGTTCCGGGACTAGCGGGACCCTGGTGAAGTTCTTC
cdr3_aa: CASSSGTSGTLVKFF

v_call: TRBV29-1
d_call: TRBD1
j_call: TRBJ1-4
clone_size: few
cdr3_nt: TGCAGCGTTCGCACGCCCTCAGGGGGGGATGAAAAACTGTTTTTT
cdr3_aa: CSVRTPSGGDEKLFF

v_call: TRBV5-5
d_call: TRBD2
j_call: TRBJ2-2
clone_size: NA
cdr3_nt: TGTGCCAGCAGCTTGGGACTAGCGGGACGTGTCGGCGGGGAGCTGTTTTTT
cdr3_aa: CASSLGLAGRVGGELFF